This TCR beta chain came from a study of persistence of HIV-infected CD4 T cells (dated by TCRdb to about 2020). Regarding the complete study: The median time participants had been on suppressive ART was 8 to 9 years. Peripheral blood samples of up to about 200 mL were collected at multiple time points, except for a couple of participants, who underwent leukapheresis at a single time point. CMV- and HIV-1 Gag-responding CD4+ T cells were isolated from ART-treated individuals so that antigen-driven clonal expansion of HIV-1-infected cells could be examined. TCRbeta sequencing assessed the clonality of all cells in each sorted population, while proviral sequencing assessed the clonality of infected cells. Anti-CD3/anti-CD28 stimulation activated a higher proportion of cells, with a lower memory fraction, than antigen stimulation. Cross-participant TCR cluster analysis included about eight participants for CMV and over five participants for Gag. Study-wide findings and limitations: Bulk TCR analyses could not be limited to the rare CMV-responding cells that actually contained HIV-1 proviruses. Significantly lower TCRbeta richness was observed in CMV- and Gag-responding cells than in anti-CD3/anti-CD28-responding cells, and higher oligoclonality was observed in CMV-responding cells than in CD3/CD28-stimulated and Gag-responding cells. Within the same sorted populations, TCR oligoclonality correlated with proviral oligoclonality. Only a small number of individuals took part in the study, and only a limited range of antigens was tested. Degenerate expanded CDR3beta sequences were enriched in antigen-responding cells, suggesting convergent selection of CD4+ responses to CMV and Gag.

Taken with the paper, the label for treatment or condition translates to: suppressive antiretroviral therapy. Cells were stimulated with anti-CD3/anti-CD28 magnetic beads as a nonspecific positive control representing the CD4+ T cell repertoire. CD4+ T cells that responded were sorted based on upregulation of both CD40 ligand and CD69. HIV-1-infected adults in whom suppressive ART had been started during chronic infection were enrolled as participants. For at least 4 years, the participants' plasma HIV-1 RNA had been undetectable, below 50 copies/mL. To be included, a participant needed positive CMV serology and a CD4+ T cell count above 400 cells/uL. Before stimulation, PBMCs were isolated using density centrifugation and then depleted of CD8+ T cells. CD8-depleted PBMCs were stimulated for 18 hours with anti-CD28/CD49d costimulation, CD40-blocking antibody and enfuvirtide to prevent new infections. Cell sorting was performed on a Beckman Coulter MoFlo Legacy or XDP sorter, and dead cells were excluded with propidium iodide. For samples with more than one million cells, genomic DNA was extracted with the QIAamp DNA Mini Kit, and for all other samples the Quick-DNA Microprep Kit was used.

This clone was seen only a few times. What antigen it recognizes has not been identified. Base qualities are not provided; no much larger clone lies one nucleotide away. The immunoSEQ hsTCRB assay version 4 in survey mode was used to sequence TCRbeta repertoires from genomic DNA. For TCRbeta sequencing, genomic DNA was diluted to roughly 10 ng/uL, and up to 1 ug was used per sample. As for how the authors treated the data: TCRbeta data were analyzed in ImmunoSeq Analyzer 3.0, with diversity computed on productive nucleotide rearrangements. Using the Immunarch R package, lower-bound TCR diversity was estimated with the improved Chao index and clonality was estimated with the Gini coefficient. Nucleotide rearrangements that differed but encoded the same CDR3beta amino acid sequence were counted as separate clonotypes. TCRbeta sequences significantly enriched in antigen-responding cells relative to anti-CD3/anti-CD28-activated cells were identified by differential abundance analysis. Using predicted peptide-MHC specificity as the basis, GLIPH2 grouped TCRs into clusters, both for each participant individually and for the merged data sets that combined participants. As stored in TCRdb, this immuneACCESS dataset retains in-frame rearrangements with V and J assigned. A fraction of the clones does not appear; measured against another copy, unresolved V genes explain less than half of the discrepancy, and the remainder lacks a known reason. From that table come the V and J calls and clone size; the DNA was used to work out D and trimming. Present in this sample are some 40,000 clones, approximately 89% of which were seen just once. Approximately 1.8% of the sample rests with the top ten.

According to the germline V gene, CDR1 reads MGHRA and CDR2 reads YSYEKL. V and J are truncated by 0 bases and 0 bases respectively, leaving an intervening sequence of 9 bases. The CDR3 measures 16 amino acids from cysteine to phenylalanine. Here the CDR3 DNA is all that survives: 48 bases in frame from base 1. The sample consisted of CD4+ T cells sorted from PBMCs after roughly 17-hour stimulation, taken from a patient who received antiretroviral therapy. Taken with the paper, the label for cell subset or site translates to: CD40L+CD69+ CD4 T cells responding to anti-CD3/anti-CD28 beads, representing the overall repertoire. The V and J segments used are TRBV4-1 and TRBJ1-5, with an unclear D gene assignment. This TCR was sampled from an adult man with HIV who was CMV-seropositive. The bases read TGCGCCAGCAGCCAAGATTTTGGTTATAGCAATCAGCCCCAGCATTTT. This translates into CASSQDFGYSNQPQHF.